The 32 T cell receptor beta chains below were found in one sample sequenced in a study of T cells in Graves' hyperthyroidism and ophthalmopathy. Amplified regions were TCR beta CDR3 sequences from RNA transcripts. First-round RT-PCR targeting the TCR CDR3 was performed with the HTBI primer set. Via MiXCR, TCRdb re-called the multiplex PCR reads, giving one row per CDR3 protein. The data contain about 210,000 distinct CDR3 sequences, about a sixth of them singletons. Sequencing used blood. Source of these receptors: a man aged 40-55 years with Graves' hyperthyroidism.

This clonotype has at least ten counts. J is TRBJ2-3 and V is TRBV27, with no clear D. This CDR3 has 12 amino acids. From germline, CDR1 is MNHEY and CDR2 SMNVEV (reference sequence). V lost 5 bases and J 4 bases, leaving 7 bases between the germline ends. The CDR3 DNA sequence: TGTGCCAGCAGTCAGAGAGCAGATACGCAGTATTTT. Its protein product is CASSQRADTQYF.

This clonotype has a count of ten or more. This chain connects TRBV29-1 to TRBJ1-6; D not certain. Germline CDR1 is SQVTM and CDR2 is ANQGSEA. The CDR3 loop spans 14 amino acids. Trimming took 4 bases from V and 0 from J, leaving 7 bases between them. CDR3 nucleotide sequence: TGCAGCGTTGTTGAAGGCTCCTATAATTCACCCCTCCACTTT. Encoded protein: CSVVEGSYNSPLHF.

This clonotype was counted ten times or more. The J gene is TRBJ2-5, the V gene TRBV28; D uncertain. The CDR3 contains 15 residues. The V end was cut by 5 bases, the J end by 4 bases, with 17 bases between. Germline CDR1 is MDHEN and CDR2 is SYDVKM. In DNA form, the CDR3 reads TGTGCCAGCAGTCCCTTTATAAGGCACGGAGAGACCCAGTACTTC. Translated: CASSPFIRHGETQYF.

This clonotype was recorded many times. The V and J genes are TRBV6-1 and TRBJ2-5; the match to TRBD2 covers 11 bases. V lost 5 bases and J lost 6; bases outside the gene matches: 8. This CDR3 is 15 amino acids long. Germline loops: CDR1 MNHNS, CDR2 SASEGT. The CDR3, as DNA: TGTGCCAGCAGTACACATAGCGGGGGGGCGAAGACCCAGTACTTC. As protein: CASSTHSGGAKTQYF.

This chain links TRBV20-1 with TRBJ1-5; tentative D call: TRBD1 (6 bases). CDR1 and CDR2 (germline): DFQATT, SNEGSKA (reference sequence). The CDR3 runs to 17 residues. With 6 bases removed from V and 1 base from J, the gap between germline ends came to 22 bases. The CDR3: CSASGGGAPYSNQPQHF. CDR3 in DNA: TGCAGTGCGAGTGGGGGGGGGGCGCCCTACAGCAATCAGCCCCAGCATTTT.

This clonotype was found a few times. The genes are TRBV28 and TRBJ1-5; a weak D match, TRBD1 (6 bases). V was trimmed by 2 bases and J by 4 bases, leaving 12 bases between them. CDR1 and CDR2 from the germline V gene are MDHEN and SYDVKM. The CDR3 runs 15 residues. The CDR3 reads CASSLGGHSNQPQHF. The CDR3 DNA sequence: TGTGCCAGCAGTTTAGGGGGACACTCTAATCAGCCCCAGCATTTT.

This clonotype was seen many times. The V and J genes are TRBV11-3 and TRBJ2-1, with 7 nucleotides matching TRBD1. The CDR3 is 19 amino acids. Trimming cost V 0 bases and J 0 bases; bases outside gene matches: 11. CDR1 is SGHNT, CDR2 YENEEA, per germline. The CDR3 DNA is TGTGCCAGCAGCTTAGAGACCACGACAGGGCCATACTCCTACAATGAGCAGTTCTTC. Amino acids: CASSLETTTGPYSYNEQFF.

This clonotype was observed at least ten times. The V gene is TRBV7-3, the J gene TRBJ2-3; 9 bases fit TRBD1. The trim removed 5 bases at V and 2 bases at J, leaving 8 bases unmatched. Germline V gene data show CDR1 as SGHTA and CDR2 as FQGTGA. This CDR3 has 16 amino acids. The CDR3 DNA reads as TGTGCCAGCAGCGTAGGGACAGGGCTTGTCACAGATACGCAGTATTTT. This gives the protein CASSVGTGLVTDTQYF.

This clonotype came up a few times. The chain recombines TRBV5-4 with TRBJ2-5; the D is unclear. The CDR3 contains 14 residues. V gave up 0 bases and J gave up 4 bases, with 10 bases separating them. CDR1 and CDR2 (germline): SGHNT, YYREEE (reference sequence). Written as DNA, the CDR3 is TGTGCCAGCAGCTTGGGGGTCCATGGAGAGACCCAGTACTTC. It is translated as CASSLGVHGETQYF. Drawing the rest from reference TRBV5-4 and TRBJ2-5, the complete variable domain is ETGVTQSPTHLIKTRGQQVTLRCSSQSGHNTVSWYQQALGQGPQFIFQYYREEENGRGNFPPRFSGLQFPNYSSELNVNALELDDSALYLCASSLGVHGETQYFGPGTRLLVL.

The CDR3 protein is CASSLSVLYEQYF. CDR3 DNA sequence: TGTGCCAGCAGCTTATCGGTTCTCTACGAGCAGTACTTC. The chain employs TRBV7-2 and TRBJ2-7; no definite D call. V was shortened by 2 bases and J by 3 bases, with 8 bases between the two germline ends. This CDR3 region has 13 residues. Germline lookup yields CDR1 SGHTA and CDR2 FQGNSA.

The chain recombines TRBV5-4 with TRBJ2-5; D perhaps matches TRBD2 (6 bases). Germline V gene sequence: CDR1 SGHNT, CDR2 YYREEE (reference sequence). V dropped 5 bases and J dropped 1 base, with 15 bases sitting between them. This CDR3 contains 15 residues. In DNA form, the CDR3 reads TGTGCCAGCAGACCCGTTCGGGGGACCCAAGAGACCCAGTACTTC. This translates into CASRPVRGTQETQYF.

This clonotype was detected many times. The V call is TRBV28, the J call TRBJ2-5; a possible D gene is TRBD2 (7 bases). Per germline, CDR1 MDHEN and CDR2 SYDVKM. CDR3 size: 16 residues. The V end was cut by 4 bases, the J end by 4 bases, with 19 bases between. CDR3 amino acids: CASSWGGRAARETQYF. CDR3 nucleotides: TGTGCCAGCAGTTGGGGGGGGCGCGCCGCTAGAGAGACCCAGTACTTC.

Many counts were recorded for this clonotype. CDR3 protein: CASSWYGTDTQYF. DNA for the CDR3: TGCGCCAGCAGCTGGTATGGGACAGATACGCAGTATTTT. The rearrangement uses TRBV5-1 and TRBJ2-3; no clear D gene. Germline V gives CDR1 SGHRS, CDR2 YFSETQ. The CDR3 consists of 13 residues. V was clipped by 3 bases and J by 3 bases, with 8 bases between them.

This clonotype was recorded many times. This chain links TRBV5-1 with TRBJ2-3; TRBD2 aligns across 13 bases. V shed 4 bases and J 3 bases; nucleotides not matched to a gene: 2. Germline values: CDR1 SGHRS, CDR2 YFSETQ. The CDR3 covers 15 residues. In DNA form, the CDR3 reads TGCGCCAGCAGCGGGACTAGCGGGGCAACAGATACGCAGTATTTT. It yields the protein CASSGTSGATDTQYF.

V and J are TRBV12-3 or TRBV12-4 and TRBJ2-7; 7 bases fit TRBD1. J was trimmed by 5 bases and V by 5 bases; bases with no gene match: 15. This CDR3 has 16 amino acids. The CDR3 DNA follows: TGTGCCAGCAGTACTGGGCCCGGGACAGTCACCCACGAGCAGTACTTC. Protein product: CASSTGPGTVTHEQYF.

In its sample, this clonotype was seen many times. The V gene is TRBV11-3, the J gene TRBJ1-5; tentative D call: TRBD1 (6 bases). V was shortened by 1 base and J by 7 bases, with 11 bases between the two germline ends. The CDR3 totals 14 residues. Germline lookup yields CDR1 SGHNT and CDR2 YENEEA. CDR3 loop: CASSLGGPKQPQHF. The CDR3 coding sequence is TGTGCCAGCAGCTTAGGGGGGCCCAAACAGCCCCAGCATTTT.

This clonotype was counted many times. V is TRBV9 and J is TRBJ1-1; D not resolved. CDR1 SGDLS and CDR2 YYNGEE come from the germline V gene. Trimming shortened V by 4 bases and J by 0 bases, and 10 bases separated the two germline ends. This CDR3 spans 14 amino acids. DNA for the CDR3: TGTGCCAGCAGCACCCTATCGGTGAACACTGAAGCTTTCTTT. As protein: CASSTLSVNTEAFF.

There are many counts of this clonotype. The chain uses TRBV18 and TRBJ2-5; D may be TRBD1 or TRBD2 (5 bases each). This CDR3 is built from 14 residues. V was trimmed by 3 bases and J by 2 bases, leaving 10 bases between them. Germline lookup yields CDR1 KGHSH and CDR2 LQKENI. CDR3 residues: CASSPVGVQETQYF. The CDR3 DNA follows: TGTGCCAGCTCACCTGTGGGGGTACAAGAGACCCAGTACTTC. Looking up the rest from reference TRBV18 and TRBJ2-5 gives the full variable domain: NAGVMQNPRHLVRRRGQEARLRCSPMKGHSHVYWYRQLPEEGLKFMVYLQKENIIDESGMPKERFSAEFPKEGPSILRIQQVVRGDSAAYFCASSPVGVQETQYFGPGTRLLVL.

This clonotype was recorded at least ten times. This chain connects TRBV2 to TRBJ1-2, with 10 bases identical to TRBD1. CDR1 is SNHLY and CDR2 is FYNNEI in the germline V gene. The V gene end was trimmed by 6 bases and the J gene end by 5 bases; junction bases not matched to a gene: 9. The CDR3 covers 15 residues. The CDR3 DNA reads TGTGCCAGCAGGGGCCCCTGGACAGGGGGGTATGGCTACACCTTC. Encoded protein: CASRGPWTGGYGYTF.

There are a few counts of this clonotype. The CDR3 loop reads CASSYTQGDTYEQYF. The CDR3 DNA reads TGTGCCAGCTCCTACACCCAGGGGGACACCTACGAGCAGTACTTC. V gene TRBV6-2 or TRBV6-3 combines with J gene TRBJ2-7; TRBD1 agrees at 7 bases. The CDR3 has 15 residues. V was clipped by 8 bases and J by 2 bases; unmatched bases: 12. Germline V gives CDR1 MNHEY, CDR2 SVGEGT.

This clonotype was seen more than once but under ten times. The V and J genes are TRBV4-3 and TRBJ2-1, with TRBD2 as a possible D gene (6 bases). Trimming left V 4 bases short and J 3 bases short, with 19 bases between. This CDR3 comprises 17 residues. The germline V gene has CDR1 LGHNA and CDR2 YSLEER. CDR3 protein: CASSLNRPGVGYNEQFF. CDR3 DNA: TGCGCCAGCAGCCTAAACCGCCCGGGGGTAGGCTACAATGAGCAGTTCTTC.

This clonotype was counted many times. The rearrangement links TRBV5-5 to TRBJ2-3, with TRBD2 as a possible D gene (5 bases). V lost 0 bases and J 4 bases, leaving 12 bases between the germline ends. Per the germline V gene, CDR1 is SGHKS and CDR2 is YYEKEE (reference sequence). The CDR3 contains 15 residues. The CDR3 DNA sequence: TGTGCCAGCAGCTTGGACGGGGTGAGATCAGATACGCAGTATTTT. Protein sequence: CASSLDGVRSDTQYF.

This clonotype was observed at least ten times. The V call is TRBV7-6, the J call TRBJ2-7, with 12 bases identical to TRBD1. This CDR3 region has 17 residues. In germline, CDR1 is SGHVS, CDR2 FNYEAQ. The J segment lost 2 bases and the V segment lost 2 bases, leaving 7 bases of the junction unmatched. This CDR3 reads CASSLSLGTGGTYEQYF. The CDR3 coding sequence is TGTGCCAGCAGCTTATCCCTTGGGACAGGGGGCACCTACGAGCAGTACTTC.

The chain joins TRBV28 to TRBJ1-1; D is perhaps TRBD1 (6 bases). CDR1 and CDR2 from the germline V gene are MDHEN and SYDVKM. V was clipped by 3 bases and J by 5 bases, with 16 bases between them. This CDR3 spans 15 amino acids. CDR3 sequence: CASSLQGMVETEAFF. CDR3 nucleotides: TGTGCCAGCAGTTTGCAGGGGATGGTTGAAACTGAAGCTTTCTTT.

This clonotype was observed many times. The chain combines TRBV20-1 with TRBJ2-1; tentatively, D is TRBD1 or TRBD2 (5 bases each). The CDR3 length is 16 residues. V was pared by 5 bases and J by 4 bases, with 21 bases between. Germline assignment: CDR1 DFQATT and CDR2 SNEGSKA (reference sequence). This chain's CDR3 is CSASRPYGGTYNEQFF. CDR3 sequence (DNA): TGCAGTGCTTCACGACCTTATGGGGGAACTTACAATGAGCAGTTCTTC.

In its sample, this clonotype was seen once. V usage is TRBV5-1 and J usage is TRBJ1-1, with 9 positions matching TRBD1. The germline V gene has CDR1 SGHRS and CDR2 YFSETQ. The CDR3 consists of 14 residues. With 0 bases clipped from V and 5 bases from J, the junction kept 2 bases outside the gene matches. Here the CDR3 DNA reads TGCGCCAGCAGCTTGGTGGGGACAGGGACTGAAGCTTTCTTT. This translates into CASSLVGTGTEAFF.

This clonotype has at least ten counts. V is TRBV7-3 and J is TRBJ2-2; tentative D call: TRBD1 (5 bases). Deletions cut 5 bases from V and 3 bases from J, with 10 bases between. This CDR3 region has 14 residues. Germline lookup yields CDR1 SGHTA and CDR2 FQGTGA. The DNA of the CDR3 is TGTGCCAGCAGCACCTCCAGGGACACCGGGGAGCTGTTTTTT. As protein: CASSTSRDTGELFF. The whole variable domain, filled in from reference TRBV7-3 and TRBJ2-2, reads GAGVSQTPSNKVTEKGKYVELRCDPISGHTALYWYRQSLGQGPEFLIYFQGTGAADDSGLPNDRFFAVRPEGSVSTLKIQRTERGDSAVYLCASSTSRDTGELFFGEGSRLTVL.

There are many counts of this clonotype. The DNA of the CDR3 is TGCAGTGCCGCACCAGGGTCCTACGAGCAGTACTTC. Protein product: CSAAPGSYEQYF. The chain combines TRBV20-1 with TRBJ2-7, with a tentative D call TRBD1 (5 bases). CDR1 is DFQATT, CDR2 SNEGSKA, per germline (reference sequence). This CDR3 spans 12 amino acids. V was clipped by 6 bases and J by 1 base, with 10 bases between them.

This clonotype was seen only a few times. In nucleotides, the CDR3 is TGCAGTGCTCGAGCGCCTACCAAGGGTACGCAGTATTTT. Translated: CSARAPTKGTQYF. The chain links TRBV20-1 to TRBJ2-3, with D hard to call. The CDR3 covers 13 residues. Trimming cost V 5 bases and J 8 bases, with 17 bases left between them. Germline V gene sequence: CDR1 DFQATT, CDR2 SNEGSKA (reference sequence).

This clonotype was observed at least ten times. V is TRBV28 and J is TRBJ1-6, with a weak D call TRBD1 (5 bases). V gave up 3 bases and J gave up 4 bases, with 10 bases separating them. This CDR3 spans 15 amino acids. Per germline, CDR1 MDHEN and CDR2 SYDVKM. As DNA, the CDR3 is TGTGCCAGCAGTTTGACAGTGAGATATAATTCACCCCTCCACTTT. Translating it yields CASSLTVRYNSPLHF.

This chain connects TRBV15 to TRBJ1-2; a possible D gene is TRBD1 (5 bases). V lost 3 bases to trimming and J lost 3 bases, with 14 bases between them. Germline CDR1 and CDR2: LNHNV and YYDKDF (reference sequence). The CDR3 is 15 amino acids. The DNA of the CDR3 is TGTGCCACCAGCAGCTACCCCGGGACCGACTATGGCTACACCTTC. Translation: CATSSYPGTDYGYTF.

For this clonotype: A much larger clone is a single base away; this may be a read error. V usage is TRBV7-8 and J usage is TRBJ2-3; 8 bases match TRBD2. Germline V CDR1 and CDR2: SGHVS, FQNEAQ. There are 17 residues in the CDR3. The CDR3 is CASSSSLAGTSTDTRYF. CDR3 bases: TGTGCCAGCAGCTCGTCCCTAGCGGGCACTAGCACAGATACGCGGTATTTT.